The 14 T cell receptor beta chains in this list originate from one sample, sequenced in a study of coeliac disease. These TCRs are of unknown antigen specificity. TCRdb keeps only in-frame clones here, not all; method: immunoSEQ multiplex PCR. Of about 6,600 clones detected, 65% to 70% appear once; the ten largest clones hold roughly 3.9%. Findings and limits, study-wide: In active celiac disease, intraepithelial and lamina propria TRB and TRG repertoires were less clonal than controls.

The sequencing input was lamina propria lymphocytes from the gut. Every receptor here comes from a woman aged 18-35 years with active celiac disease.

V usage is TRBV15 and J usage is TRBJ1-5, with 11 positions matching TRBD1. This CDR3 has 15 residues. Germline V gene sequence: CDR1 LNHNV, CDR2 YYDKDF (reference sequence). V shed 5 bases and J 9 bases; nucleotides not matched to a gene: 9. The CDR3 sequence is CATSPGGTGGAPQHF. The DNA for the CDR3 is TGTGCCACCAGCCCAGGCGGGACAGGGGGAGCGCCCCAGCATTTT. Variable domain in full (rest from reference TRBV15 and TRBJ1-5): DAMVIQNPRYQVTQFGKPVTLSCSQTLNHNVMYWYQQKSSQAPKLLFHYYDKDFNNEADTPDNFQSRRPNTSFCFLDIRSPGLGDTAMYLCATSPGGTGGAPQHFGDGTRLSIL.

This sequence joins TRBV5-1 and TRBJ2-5, with D perhaps matching TRBD2 (7 bases). The CDR3 loop spans 17 amino acids. Trimming removed 2 bases from V and 5 bases from J, with 22 bases in between. Germline CDR1 reads SGHRS; CDR2 reads YFSETQ. The CDR3 nucleotides read TGCGCCAGCAGCTTACAAACCACGGGGGGCCGGGGGGAGACCCAGTACTTC. Translated: CASSLQTTGGRGETQYF.

The V call is TRBV29-1, the J call TRBJ1-2; 8 bases map to TRBD1. With 0 bases clipped from V and 5 bases from J, the junction kept 2 bases outside the gene matches. Germline lookup yields CDR1 SQVTM and CDR2 ANQGSEA. This CDR3 region has 13 residues. Here the CDR3 reads CSVEDRTGYGYTF. CDR3 nucleotide sequence: TGCAGCGTTGAAGACAGGACAGGGTATGGCTACACCTTC.

As concerns this clone: Other DNA sequences of this sample code for an identical CDR3. The V and J genes are TRBV10-1 and TRBJ1-1, with 7 bases matching TRBD1. Germline V gene sequence: CDR1 WNHNN, CDR2 SYGVQD (reference sequence). The junction had 7 bases not matched to a gene; V was cut back by 4 bases and J by 2 bases. There are 15 residues in the CDR3. CDR3 residues: CASSVNRGPNTEAFF. As DNA, the CDR3 is TGCGCCAGCAGTGTGAACAGGGGACCAAACACTGAAGCTTTCTTT.

This clone counts as medium-sized. No conserved phenylalanine or tryptophan ends this CDR3, so it is likely a read error. The DNA is left out, because the CDR3 cannot be placed on it with certainty; the CDR3 is given as TCRdb lists it. This chain joins TRBV6-1 and TRBJ1-1; the table calls TRBD1, which could not be checked here. From its first to its last residue, the CDR3 has 9 amino acids. Germline CDR1 and CDR2: MNHNS and SASEGT. This CDR3 is CASSEVQGL.

This clone was counted between two and nine times. The gene calls are TRBV7-8 and TRBJ2-3; perhaps TRBD1 as D (6 bases). Per the germline V gene, CDR1 is SGHVS and CDR2 is FQNEAQ. The CDR3 has 14 amino acids. The ends were cut back, 2 bases at V and 7 bases at J, with 13 bases in the middle. This CDR3 reads CASSLLRQVNTQYF. In nucleotides, the CDR3 is TGTGCCAGCAGCTTACTACGACAGGTGAATACGCAGTATTTT.

This rearrangement joins TRBV9 to TRBJ1-3; D is perhaps TRBD1 (5 bases). The germline V gene has CDR1 SGDLS and CDR2 YYNGEE. The CDR3 is made up of 14 amino acids. Trimming stripped 4 bases from V and 2 bases from J, with 10 bases between. The CDR3 coding sequence is TGTGCCAGCAGCCCTGGGACTACTGGAAACACCATATATTTT. Encoded protein: CASSPGTTGNTIYF.

The genes are TRBV7-9 and TRBJ2-3; no reliable D call. The V gene's germline CDR1 is SEHNR and CDR2 FQNEAQ (reference sequence). The CDR3 spans 15 residues. V was trimmed by 3 bases and J by 2 bases, leaving 12 bases between them. CDR3 in DNA: TGTGCCAGCAGCTTGGATCCCAGGCTCACAGATACGCAGTATTTT. It codes for CASSLDPRLTDTQYF.

This clone was seen more than once but under ten times. V is TRBV7-7 and J is TRBJ2-1, with 7 positions matching TRBD2. V lost 5 bases, J lost 5 bases, and 6 bases stayed unmatched. CDR3 length: 14 residues. CDR1 is SSHAT and CDR2 is FNYEAQ in the germline V gene (reference sequence). The CDR3 reads CASSPTSVNNEQFF. In nucleotides, the CDR3 is TGTGCCAGCAGCCCAACTAGCGTAAACAATGAGCAGTTCTTC.

The gene calls are TRBV28 and TRBJ2-1, with 7 nucleotides matching TRBD1. Germline CDR1 is MDHEN and CDR2 is SYDVKM. V lost 4 bases, J lost 4 bases, and 10 bases stayed unmatched. The CDR3 has 16 residues. The CDR3 loop is CASSSVRDSHYNEQFF. The CDR3 nucleotides are TGTGCCAGCAGTTCCGTTCGGGACAGCCATTACAATGAGCAGTTCTTC.

The CDR3 DNA reads TGTGCCAGCAGCTTCCGGGACAGGGGTTTCCCCTACGAGCAGTACTTC. It codes for CASSFRDRGFPYEQYF. This chain links TRBV14 with TRBJ2-7, with 10 positions matching TRBD1. The CDR3 has 16 amino acids. The germline V gene has CDR1 SGHDN and CDR2 FVKESK. Unmatched junction bases numbered 9, after V lost 5 bases and J lost 2 bases. Combining the CDR3 with reference TRBV14 and TRBJ2-7 gives the whole variable domain EAGVTQFPSHSVIEKGQTVTLRCDPISGHDNLYWYRRVMGKEIKFLLHFVKESKQDESGMPNNRFLAERTGGTYSTLKVQPAELEDSGVYFCASSFRDRGFPYEQYFGPGTRLTVT.

This sequence joins TRBV4-1 and TRBJ1-5, with D possibly matching TRBD1 (6 bases). The CDR3 extends over 18 amino acids. Germline-derived CDR1 and CDR2 are MGHRA and YSYEKL. V was pared by 1 base and J by 0 bases, with 16 bases between. The DNA for the CDR3 is TGCGCCAGCAGCCAAGCCCCAGGACAGCCCTATAGCAATCAGCCCCAGCATTTT. Protein product: CASSQAPGQPYSNQPQHF.

This chain uses TRBV6-5 with TRBJ1-5, with unresolved D. Germline CDR1 reads MNHEY; CDR2 reads SVGAGI. Trimming took off 2 bases at V and 7 bases at J, with 9 bases between the two ends. The CDR3 consists of 13 residues. The CDR3, as DNA: TGTGCCAGCAGTTACGGTCAGAGGCAGCCCCAGCATTTT. Its protein is CASSYGQRQPQHF.

V is TRBV19 and J is TRBJ1-2, with D possibly matching TRBD1 (5 bases). The CDR3 sequence is 16 residues long. Germline CDR1 LNHDA, CDR2 SQIVND (reference sequence). The V end was cut by 6 bases, the J end by 6 bases, with 23 bases between. In DNA, the CDR3 is TGTGCCAGTAGACGAGGAGGGCAGGGAAGCTCTGATGGCTACACCTTC. It encodes CASRRGGQGSSDGYTF.